The clone carrying this T cell receptor (beta chain) has more than one count but fewer than ten. The antigen is undetermined. TCRdb redid the calling of the 5' RACE reads with MiXCR, one entry per CDR3 protein. Of about 170,000 distinct CDR3 sequences listed, about 10% are singletons. Germline V gene lookup returns CDR1 MNHEY and CDR2 SMNVEV (reference sequence). CDR3 length: 15 residues. Unmatched junction bases numbered 7, after V lost 5 bases and J lost 2 bases. The data were taken from a study of T cells after yellow fever vaccination. Study-wide results and limits: Booster samples showed a return of most primary-vaccination clones (roughly 96% CD4, 70% to 90% CD8).

Here the sequenced sample was CD8+ T cells sorted from PBMCs, taken 15 days after the yellow fever booster vaccination. The J gene is TRBJ2-7, the V gene TRBV27; TRBD1 agrees at 9 bases. The receptor was isolated from a man between 18 and 29 years old who received the YFV17D yellow fever vaccine. CDR3 in amino acids: CASSLMGDRAYEQYV. The CDR3 DNA is TGTGCCAGCAGTCTAATGGGGGACAGGGCCTACGAGCAGTACGTC.